This T cell receptor beta chain was identified in a study of cytomegalovirus exposure and HLA in healthy donors. Overall study findings and caveats: The authors excluded some V segments, including TRBV6-2 and TRBV6-3, as indistinguishable. A previous analysis found most TCR beta V segments productive roughly 87% or roughly 30% of the time.

Details on this clone: No antigen is known for it.

V lost 3 bases and J 3 bases, leaving 11 bases between the germline ends. The CDR3 consists of 14 residues. Both 60 Vbeta primers and 13 Jbeta primers went into the PCR. The repertoire was sequenced with immunoSEQ multiplex PCR; TCRdb's copy has only in-frame clones and lacks some. The sample contains about 110,000 clones, 73% of which appear only once. Sequencing was performed on PBMCs. This chain links TRBV23-1 with TRBJ1-1; maybe TRBD1 (5 bases). TRBV23-1 is filed as an ORF, its function uncertain. The TCR comes from a man aged 35 to 55 in good health and CMV-seronegative. CDR3 bases: TGCGCCAGCAGTCACTCAGGAGGGGACACTGAAGCTTTCTTT. It codes for CASSHSGGDTEAFF.